This T cell receptor (beta chain) was captured in a study of monozygotic twins with inflammatory bowel disease. General study points: Patients with IBD had less TCRbeta diversity (inverse Simpson) than their healthy co-twins.

Through template switching, UMIs that included a 6-nucleotide sample barcode were added. After re-calling the 5' RACE reads, TCRdb lists one entry per CDR3 protein, DNA absent. The table lists around 410,000 distinct CDR3 sequences. This CDR3 is 18 amino acids long. Per germline, CDR1 LGHDT and CDR2 YNNKEL (reference sequence). Concerning this clonotype: The antigen remains unidentified.

The J gene is TRBJ2-7, the V gene TRBV3-1; the TRBD2 assignment by TCRdb is unverifiable without DNA. This receptor was taken from a human donor with ulcerative colitis or Crohn's disease, or a healthy co-twin of an affected twin (not recorded which). Input material: blood. The CDR3: CASTLGGTRNGRVYEQYF.